These 18 T cell receptor beta chains came from one sample sequenced in a study of beta chain features in type 1 diabetes (dated by TCRdb to 2017 to 2018). The library was produced with the immunoSEQ multiplex PCR assay. The High Capacity cDNA Reverse Transcription Kit was used to reverse transcribe all of the isolated RNA, meaning that expressed TCRB transcripts were what got sequenced. Sourced from immuneACCESS, this table was stored by TCRdb with only in-frame sequences that have V and J called. A share of the clones is absent; for the studies checked, an unresolved V gene accounts for under half, and the remainder has no known explanation. The sample has 160,000 or so clones on record, 50% to 70% of them singletons. The top ten hold roughly 0.089% of the sample. Overall results and qualifications from the work: Type 1 diabetes patients showed a moderate but significant shortening of TCRB CDR3 length in all four CD4+ subsets.

Antigen specificity for these receptors is unknown. Sequencing was carried out using naive CD4+ T cells from blood. Explained via the paper, the cell subset or site label denotes: true naive CD4+ T cells. The receptors here all came from a young man with type 1 diabetes.

The chain recombines TRBV29-1 with TRBJ1-4; D not certain. V lost 5 bases and J lost 4, with 5 bases in between. The CDR3 runs 11 residues. Germline CDR1 is SQVTM and CDR2 is ANQGSEA. CDR3 protein: CSVRHNEKLFF. For the CDR3, the DNA is TGCAGCGTTAGACATAATGAAAAACTGTTTTTT.

V gene TRBV18 combines with J gene TRBJ2-1; weak D call: TRBD2 (7 bases). Trimming pared 4 bases from V and 7 bases from J, leaving 17 bases between. Germline CDR1 reads KGHSH; CDR2 reads LQKENI. This CDR3 contains 15 residues. In DNA, the CDR3 is TGTGCCAGCTCACTCCCGGGGAGGGGGTGGAATGAGCAGTTCTTC. Translation: CASSLPGRGWNEQFF.

V and J are TRBV27 and TRBJ2-5; the D is unclear. Germline CDR1 and CDR2: MNHEY and SMNVEV (reference sequence). This CDR3 comprises 13 residues. The ends were cut back, 3 bases at V and 5 bases at J, with 10 bases in the middle. CDR3 sequence (DNA): TGTGCCAGCAGTTTCAGACAACGGGAGACCCAGTACTTC. Protein: CASSFRQRETQYF.

This clone showed up just once. This chain joins TRBV30 and TRBJ1-2; the D gene is possibly TRBD1 (5 bases). The germline V and J ends were trimmed by 7 bases and 4 bases, with 19 bases remaining between them. Germline values: CDR1 GTSNPN, CDR2 SVGIG (reference sequence). CDR3 length: 14 residues. The CDR3 DNA reads TGTGCCTTACGCCCCGGGACTTTCAGCTATGGCTACACCTTC. Its translation is CALRPGTFSYGYTF.

This clone was detected once. CDR3 sequence reads: CASKTPRDTQYF. For the CDR3, the DNA is TGTGCCAGCAAGACGCCAAGGGATACGCAGTATTTT. The chain couples TRBV6-5 to TRBJ2-3, with no clear D. Germline-derived CDR1 and CDR2 are MNHEY and SVGAGI. V was pared by 7 bases and J by 6 bases, with 11 bases between. The CDR3 is 12 residues long.

This chain links TRBV29-1 with TRBJ1-5; tentatively, D is TRBD1 (6 bases). The CDR3 covers 13 residues. Trimming shortened V by 7 bases and J by 1 base, and 11 bases separated the two germline ends. Germline values: CDR1 SQVTM, CDR2 ANQGSEA. CDR3 sequence reads: CSASGVSNQPQHF. The CDR3 DNA follows: TGCAGCGCTTCAGGGGTCAGCAATCAGCCCCAGCATTTT.

This chain joins TRBV30 and TRBJ2-7; D gene uncertain. Germline V lookup: CDR1 GTSNPN, CDR2 SVGIG (reference sequence). This CDR3 has 15 amino acids. Trimming cost V 3 bases and J 3 bases, with 18 bases left between them. CDR3 loop: CAWSQDATSRYEQYF. The DNA for the CDR3 is TGTGCCTGGAGCCAAGACGCGACCAGCCGCTACGAGCAGTACTTC.

This sequence joins TRBV7-2 and TRBJ1-6, with D possibly matching TRBD1 (5 bases). CDR3 length equals 15 residues. CDR1 is SGHTA, CDR2 FQGNSA, per germline. The V end was cut by 5 bases, the J end by 7 bases, with 15 bases between. In DNA form, the CDR3 reads TGTGCCAGCAGCGGGACCGGGACGGTGAATTCACCCCTCCACTTT. This translates into CASSGTGTVNSPLHF. The entire variable domain, with the rest obtained from reference TRBV7-2 and TRBJ1-6, is as follows: GAGVSQSPSNKVTEKGKDVELRCDPISGHTALYWYRQSLGQGLEFLIYFQGNSAPDKSGLPSDRFSAERTGGSVSTLTIQRTQQEDSAVYLCASSGTGTVNSPLHFGNGTRLTVT.

In DNA, the CDR3 is TGTGCCTGGCACGGGACAGGGGGTCTTTCCTTCTTT. Encoded protein: CAWHGTGGLSFF. The gene calls are TRBV30 and TRBJ1-1; TRBD1 matches 11 bases. The CDR3 spans 12 residues. Germline trimming cut 5 bases from V and 14 bases from J; bases unmatched to any gene: 10. Germline CDR1 GTSNPN, CDR2 SVGIG (reference sequence).

The chain combines TRBV6-6 with TRBJ2-3; D perhaps matches TRBD2 (5 bases). The CDR3 spans 13 residues. CDR1 is MNHNY, CDR2 SVGAGI, per germline (reference sequence). The V and J ends lost 8 bases and 4 bases respectively, with 13 bases between them. CDR3 in amino acids: CASFIERADTQYF. The DNA of the CDR3 is TGTGCCAGCTTTATCGAGAGGGCAGATACGCAGTATTTT.

This clone came up a few times. V is TRBV14 and J is TRBJ1-2; D is undetermined. CDR1 SGHDN and CDR2 FVKESK come from the germline V gene. The V end lost 1 base, the J end lost 8 bases, and 5 bases lay between the germline ends. This CDR3 spans 11 amino acids. The CDR3 DNA is TGTGCCAGCAGCCAAGGAGGGGGCTACACCTTC. This gives the protein CASSQGGGYTF.

The rearrangement joins TRBV7-2 to TRBJ2-1; D is possibly TRBD1 or TRBD2 (5 bases each). From germline, CDR1 is SGHTA and CDR2 FQGNSA. V was cut by 2 bases and J by 5 bases, with 16 bases left in between. The CDR3 loop spans 16 amino acids. The CDR3 loop is CASSLLGVRFHNEQFF. The CDR3 nucleotides read TGTGCCAGCAGCTTATTGGGGGTAAGATTCCACAATGAGCAGTTCTTC.

The sample holds a few counts of this clone. The chain joins TRBV2 to TRBJ1-1; D might be TRBD1 (5 bases). Germline V gives CDR1 SNHLY, CDR2 FYNNEI. Trimming removed 4 bases from V and 0 bases from J, with 12 bases in between. The CDR3 is 15 residues long. The CDR3 spells CASSARSDMNTEAFF. The DNA of the CDR3 is TGTGCCAGCAGTGCCCGATCGGACATGAACACTGAAGCTTTCTTT.

In this sample, this clone turned up a few times. This chain uses TRBV30 with TRBJ2-7, with D maybe TRBD1 (5 bases). V lost 7 bases and J 3 bases, leaving 13 bases between the germline ends. The V gene's germline CDR1 is GTSNPN and CDR2 SVGIG (reference sequence). The CDR3 is 12 residues long. Here the CDR3 DNA reads TGTGCCTCTAGTACAGGAAGCTACGAGCAGTACTTC. It encodes CASSTGSYEQYF.

V usage is TRBV2 and J usage is TRBJ2-5; 7 positions agree with TRBD2. Germline V gene lookup returns CDR1 SNHLY and CDR2 FYNNEI. Unmatched junction bases numbered 7, after V lost 5 bases and J lost 4 bases. CDR3 length: 14 amino acids. The DNA for the CDR3 is TGTGCCAGCAGTCTTGGAGTAGCGGGAGAGACCCAGTACTTC. Translated: CASSLGVAGETQYF.

The rearrangement joins TRBV30 to TRBJ1-5; D remains ambiguous. Germline values: CDR1 GTSNPN, CDR2 SVGIG (reference sequence). The length of the CDR3 is 13 residues. Between the trimmed V and J ends, which lost 0 bases and 3 bases, there was a span of 6 bases. CDR3 sequence reads: CAWSVKNNQPQHF. In DNA form, the CDR3 reads TGTGCCTGGAGTGTAAAAAACAATCAGCCCCAGCATTTT.

In DNA, the CDR3 is TGTGCCTGGGGACAGCTCTTGAACACTGAAGCTTTCTTT. Amino acid sequence: CAWGQLLNTEAFF. This rearrangement joins TRBV30 to TRBJ1-1, with D possibly being TRBD1 (6 bases). Trimming left V 5 bases short and J 0 bases short, with 10 bases between. Germline V gene sequence: CDR1 GTSNPN, CDR2 SVGIG (reference sequence). The CDR3 has 13 residues.

V and J are TRBV29-1 and TRBJ2-3; 11 bases are shared with TRBD2. CDR1 is SQVTM, CDR2 ANQGSEA, per germline. J gave up 5 bases and V 4 bases, and 8 bases lay outside the gene matches. CDR3 length: 15 residues. CDR3 in DNA: TGCAGCGTTGTATTAGCGGGGGGGCCAGGAGATACGCAGTATTTT. Residues: CSVVLAGGPGDTQYF.